Shown below are 31 T cell receptor beta chains from a single sample sequenced in a study of blood T cells in healthy people across ages. Then a second PCR, running about 7 to 11 cycles, was carried out with a sample-barcoded 5' primer and a J-beta primer mix. TCRdb reanalysed the 5' RACE reads using MiXCR and keeps one entry per CDR3 protein. The sample consists of roughly 800,000 distinct CDR3 sequences, roughly 64% of them appearing once. Material for sequencing was blood. The receptors were sampled from a man aged 30 to 45 in good health.

In nucleotides, the CDR3 is TGTGCCAGCAGCCCCCACGGCGGGGCGGACGAGCAGTACTTC. Translated, it gives CASSPHGGADEQYF. The rearrangement uses TRBV9 and TRBJ2-7, with D possibly matching TRBD2 (6 bases). V lost 4 bases to trimming and J lost 5 bases, with 16 bases between them. The CDR3 covers 14 residues. Per germline, CDR1 SGDLS and CDR2 YYNGEE.

The V and J genes are TRBV28 and TRBJ2-7; 7 nucleotides agree with TRBD2. The CDR3 is made up of 15 amino acids. Per germline, CDR1 MDHEN and CDR2 SYDVKM. Trimming removed 6 bases from V and 0 bases from J; junction bases left unmatched: 8. CDR3 in amino acids: CASSPRSGLSYEQYF. The CDR3 region has the DNA TGTGCCAGCAGCCCTCGTAGCGGGCTCTCCTACGAGCAGTACTTC.

This sequence joins TRBV20-1 and TRBJ2-1, with a weak D call TRBD2 (5 bases). The CDR3 has 12 amino acids. V gave up 5 bases and J gave up 10 bases, with 15 bases separating them. Germline V lookup: CDR1 DFQATT, CDR2 SNEGSKA (reference sequence). The CDR3, as DNA: TGCAGTGCTGCCCTCTCCGGCGGGGAGCAGTTCTTC. Translation: CSAALSGGEQFF.

The V gene is TRBV11-2, the J gene TRBJ2-2, with 9 bases lining up with TRBD2. The junction had 4 bases not matched to a gene; V was cut back by 4 bases and J by 4 bases. This CDR3 region has 15 residues. The germline gives CDR1 SGHAT, CDR2 FQNNGV. The CDR3 DNA sequence: TGTGCCAGCAGCTCTAGCGGGATTTTCACCGGGGAGCTGTTTTTT. It yields the protein CASSSSGIFTGELFF.

This clonotype has more than one count but fewer than ten. The chain uses TRBV7-9 and TRBJ2-7; 7 bases agree with TRBD1. J was trimmed by 4 bases and V by 1 base; bases with no gene match: 4. The CDR3 is 14 amino acids. Germline CDR1 reads SEHNR; CDR2 reads FQNEAQ (reference sequence). CDR3 DNA sequence: TGTGCCAGCAGCTTAGAGGGGACAGTTTACGAGCAGTACTTC. This encodes CASSLEGTVYEQYF.

The chain links TRBV15 to TRBJ2-7; 10 positions agree with TRBD2. V lost 1 base and J lost 0; bases outside the gene matches: 0. The CDR3 extends over 15 amino acids. The V gene's germline CDR1 is LNHNV and CDR2 YYDKDF (reference sequence). The DNA of the CDR3 is TGTGCCACCAGCAGAGCTAGCGGGGGCTCCTACGAGCAGTACTTC. Translating it yields CATSRASGGSYEQYF.

This clonotype was found a few times. The CDR3 spells CSVNLGQAQNIQYF. The CDR3 DNA follows: TGCAGCGTTAATTTGGGCCAGGCCCAAAACATTCAGTACTTC. The rearrangement uses TRBV29-1 and TRBJ2-4, with D unclear. This CDR3 is 14 amino acids long. V dropped 5 bases and J dropped 5 bases, with 16 bases sitting between them. Germline CDR1 and CDR2: SQVTM and ANQGSEA.

The V gene is TRBV7-2, the J gene TRBJ2-5; 8 bases fit TRBD2. Losses at the gene ends were 2 bases for V and 3 bases for J; bases not matched to a gene: 8. Germline CDR1 and CDR2: SGHTA and FQGNSA. This CDR3 has 16 residues. CDR3 sequence: CASSLSLQRGKETQYF. The DNA of the CDR3 is TGTGCCAGCAGCTTATCTTTACAGCGGGGGAAAGAGACCCAGTACTTC.

The V gene is TRBV4-3, the J gene TRBJ2-4, with 11 positions matching TRBD2. This CDR3 has 17 residues. The germline V gene has CDR1 LGHNA and CDR2 YSLEER. J was trimmed by 13 bases and V by 4 bases; bases with no gene match: 18. CDR3: CASSPGLAASYGREQYF. Here the CDR3 DNA reads TGCGCCAGCAGCCCGGGACTAGCGGCCTCATACGGCAGGGAGCAGTACTTC.

This sequence joins TRBV29-1 and TRBJ2-4, with 8 bases matching TRBD1. V lost 3 bases to trimming and J lost 3 bases; unmatched junction nucleotides: 10. This CDR3 has 16 amino acids. Germline V gives CDR1 SQVTM, CDR2 ANQGSEA. The CDR3 reads CSVDRQGPFGKNIQYF. In nucleotides, the CDR3 is TGCAGCGTTGATCGACAGGGGCCTTTCGGCAAAAACATTCAGTACTTC.

The J gene is TRBJ2-3, the V gene TRBV3-1; 10 nucleotides line up with TRBD2. V lost 4 bases and J lost 2; bases outside the gene matches: 12. This CDR3 region has 18 residues. Germline CDR1 reads LGHDT; CDR2 reads YNNKEL (reference sequence). CDR3: CASSLRLLAGTFTDTQYF. The CDR3 DNA reads as TGTGCCAGCAGCCTAAGACTACTAGCGGGGACCTTCACAGATACGCAGTATTTT.

The CDR3 loop is CASSLLAGTSYNEQFF. The CDR3 bases are TGTGCCAGCAGCTTACTAGCGGGAACTTCCTACAATGAGCAGTTCTTC. The chain joins TRBV7-3 to TRBJ2-1; 9 bases are shared with TRBD2. V was pared by 2 bases and J by 1 base, with 3 bases of the junction left unmatched. CDR3 length equals 16 residues. Germline CDR1 reads SGHTA; CDR2 reads FQGTGA.

The chain links TRBV29-1 to TRBJ1-2; 7 bases agree with TRBD1. The CDR3 runs 13 residues. V lost 3 bases to trimming and J lost 0 bases; unmatched junction nucleotides: 1. The germline CDR1 and CDR2 sequences are SQVTM and ANQGSEA. The CDR3: CSVDRGSNYGYTF. For the CDR3, the DNA is TGCAGCGTTGACAGGGGGTCTAACTATGGCTACACCTTC.

The V call is TRBV7-3, the J call TRBJ2-5, with TRBD2 matching over 7 bases. V lost 4 bases, J lost 2 bases, and 7 bases stayed unmatched. Germline lookup yields CDR1 SGHTA and CDR2 FQGTGA. The CDR3 loop spans 15 amino acids. In DNA, the CDR3 is TGTGCCAGCAGCTCTAGAGCGGGGCCTCAAGAGACCCAGTACTTC. It codes for CASSSRAGPQETQYF.

This sequence joins TRBV6-2 or TRBV6-3 and TRBJ2-4, with D tentatively TRBD1 (6 bases). The germline V and J ends were trimmed by 8 bases and 0 bases, with 14 bases remaining between them. The CDR3 totals 15 residues. The V gene's germline CDR1 is MNHEY and CDR2 SVGEGT. This CDR3 is CASGHRVIAKNIQYF. As DNA, the CDR3 is TGTGCCAGCGGACACAGGGTGATAGCCAAAAACATTCAGTACTTC.

In this sample, this clonotype turned up a few times. The chain employs TRBV7-2 and TRBJ2-7, with unresolved D. The germline gives CDR1 SGHTA, CDR2 FQGNSA. The CDR3 sequence is 14 residues long. Trimming cost V 2 bases and J 3 bases, with 11 bases left between them. CDR3 nucleotides: TGTGCCAGCAGCTTATCGACATCGGTCTACGAGCAGTACTTC. It yields the protein CASSLSTSVYEQYF.

The genes are TRBV10-3 and TRBJ2-3; 7 nucleotides align to TRBD2. From germline, CDR1 is ENHRY and CDR2 SYGVKD. J gave up 2 bases and V 0 bases, and 5 bases lay outside the gene matches. The CDR3 is 16 residues long. CDR3 in DNA: TGTGCCATCAGTGAGTCCCCCGGGGGGATCACAGATACGCAGTATTTT. This sequence encodes CAISESPGGITDTQYF.

In its sample, this clonotype was seen a few times. This chain connects TRBV4-2 to TRBJ1-2, with D hard to call. This CDR3 has 15 amino acids. Trimming stripped 0 bases from V and 4 bases from J, with 12 bases between. Germline V gene data show CDR1 as LGHNA and CDR2 as YNFKEQ. The CDR3 DNA reads TGTGCCAGCAGCCAAGATTTCACACCGACCTATGGCTACACCTTC. Translating it yields CASSQDFTPTYGYTF.

This chain connects TRBV29-1 to TRBJ1-2; TRBD1 is a possible D gene (6 bases). With 6 bases removed from V and 4 bases from J, the gap between germline ends came to 12 bases. CDR1 is SQVTM, CDR2 ANQGSEA, per germline. The CDR3 totals 12 residues. The CDR3 bases are TGCAGCGTAAGCGGACAGTCCTATGGCTACACCTTC. As protein: CSVSGQSYGYTF. Looking up the rest from reference TRBV29-1 and TRBJ1-2 gives the full variable domain: SAVISQKPSRDICQRGTSLTIQCQVDSQVTMMFWYRQQPGQSLTLIATANQGSEATYESGFVIDKFPISRPNLTFSTLTVSNMSPEDSSIYLCSVSGQSYGYTFGSGTRLTVV.

This clonotype was seen a handful of times. This chain links TRBV10-1 with TRBJ2-7; 7 bases are shared with TRBD1. Judging by the DNA end, TRBJ2-5 fits better; the J call may be wrong. CDR3 size: 13 residues. Germline CDR1 reads WNHNN; CDR2 reads SYGVQD (reference sequence). DNA for the CDR3: TGCGCCAGCAGCGAGAGAAGGGGGCAGACCCAGTACTTC. Translation: CASSERRGQTQYF.

This chain uses TRBV29-1 with TRBJ1-4, with a possible D match to TRBD1 (6 bases). CDR3 length: 14 residues. V lost 7 bases, J lost 8 bases, and 20 bases lay in between. The germline V gene has CDR1 SQVTM and CDR2 ANQGSEA. CDR3 in amino acids: CSACVGGAAEKLFF. In DNA form, the CDR3 reads TGCAGCGCATGTGTCGGGGGCGCGGCGGAAAAACTGTTTTTT. The full variable domain, rest sourced from reference TRBV29-1 and TRBJ1-4, is SAVISQKPSRDICQRGTSLTIQCQVDSQVTMMFWYRQQPGQSLTLIATANQGSEATYESGFVIDKFPISRPNLTFSTLTVSNMSPEDSSIYLCSACVGGAAEKLFFGSGTQLSVL.

Points on this clonotype: One end of the junction is discordant with germline, which a read error may explain. The chain combines TRBV4-2 with TRBJ2-3, with D unresolved. Germline CDR1 LGHNA, CDR2 YNFKEQ. The CDR3 is made up of 15 amino acids. DNA of the CDR3: TGTGCCAGCAGCCAAGGGGCCCTGGGCACGGATACGCAGTATTTT. Translation gives CASSQGALGTDTQYF.

The V call is TRBV2, the J call TRBJ2-5; TRBD2 agrees at 7 bases. The V segment lost 2 bases and the J segment 11 bases; nucleotides outside the gene matches: 14. Germline CDR1 is SNHLY and CDR2 is FYNNEI. This CDR3 has 15 residues. CDR3 loop: CASSEQVGIGTKQYF. The CDR3 DNA reads TGTGCCAGCAGTGAACAGGTGGGGATCGGGACTAAACAGTACTTC. The full variable domain, with the rest looked up from reference TRBV2 and TRBJ2-5, is EPEVTQTPSHQVTQMGQEVILRCVPISNHLYFYWYRQILGQKVEFLVSFYNNEISEKSEIFDDQFSVERPDGSNFTLKIRSTKLEDSAMYFCASSEQVGIGTKQYFGPGTRLLVL.

This clonotype was counted only a few times. The chain is built from TRBV2 and TRBJ1-6, with a tentative D call TRBD1 (5 bases). The CDR3 sequence is 14 residues long. Germline V gene data show CDR1 as SNHLY and CDR2 as FYNNEI. The V end was cut by 4 bases, the J end by 9 bases, with 13 bases between. The CDR3 DNA sequence: TGTGCCAGCAGTGGACAGCCCGGGGGTTCACCCCTCCACTTT. Translated, it gives CASSGQPGGSPLHF.

The chain combines TRBV30 with TRBJ2-7; D not resolved. This CDR3 spans 14 amino acids. V was trimmed by 1 base and J by 3 bases, leaving 13 bases between them. In germline, CDR1 is GTSNPN, CDR2 SVGIG (reference sequence). The CDR3 reads CAWSGGHSGYEQYF. The CDR3 DNA follows: TGTGCCTGGAGTGGCGGTCATTCCGGCTACGAGCAGTACTTC.

The gene calls are TRBV10-3 and TRBJ2-7, with TRBD1 matching over 7 bases. CDR1 and CDR2 from the germline V gene are ENHRY and SYGVKD. Unmatched junction bases numbered 17, after V lost 7 bases and J lost 8 bases. This CDR3 has 15 residues. This CDR3 reads CAIINPETGPSQQYF. In nucleotides, the CDR3 is TGTGCCATCATAAACCCAGAGACAGGGCCCTCGCAGCAGTACTTC.

The chain carries TRBV5-6 and TRBJ2-7; 7 bases map to TRBD1. Germline V gene sequence: CDR1 SGHDT, CDR2 YYEEEE. The CDR3 is made up of 15 amino acids. V was clipped by 5 bases and J by 4 bases; unmatched bases: 12. The CDR3 DNA is TGTGCCAGCAGTCGATCAGGACAGGCCCAATACGAGCAGTACTTC. It translates to CASSRSGQAQYEQYF. Together with reference TRBV5-6 and TRBJ2-7, the CDR3 gives the full variable domain: DAGVTQSPTHLIKTRGQQVTLRCSPKSGHDTVSWYQQALGQGPQFIFQYYEEEERQRGNFPDRFSGHQFPNYSSELNVNALLLGDSALYLCASSRSGQAQYEQYFGPGTRLTVT.

The chain carries TRBV2 and TRBJ2-3; 8 bases match TRBD1. Germline trimming cut 4 bases from V and 4 bases from J; bases unmatched to any gene: 7. The CDR3 length is 15 residues. Germline values: CDR1 SNHLY, CDR2 FYNNEI. Here the CDR3 reads CASSAIGTGSDTQYF. The CDR3 DNA reads as TGTGCCAGCAGTGCTATCGGGACAGGATCAGATACGCAGTATTTT.

The chain is built from TRBV11-3 and TRBJ2-1; 7 bases line up with TRBD2. The J call may be incorrect, as the DNA end agrees better with TRBJ2-7. CDR3 length: 17 residues. Looked up from germline, CDR1 is SGHNT and CDR2 is YENEEA. The CDR3 here is CASSPDPTSGILNEQYF. The DNA of the CDR3 is TGTGCCAGCAGCCCCGACCCGACCAGCGGGATTTTGAATGAGCAGTACTTC.

The gene calls are TRBV7-2 and TRBJ2-3; D gene uncertain. The V end was cut by 8 bases, the J end by 8 bases, with 14 bases between. The CDR3 has 12 amino acids. In germline, CDR1 is SGHTA, CDR2 FQGNSA. CDR3 in DNA: TGTGCCAGCGGTTCTAGTTTCGCTACGCAGTATTTT. This encodes CASGSSFATQYF. The full variable domain, rest sourced from reference TRBV7-2 and TRBJ2-3, is GAGVSQSPSNKVTEKGKDVELRCDPISGHTALYWYRQSLGQGLEFLIYFQGNSAPDKSGLPSDRFSAERTGGSVSTLTIQRTQQEDSAVYLCASGSSFATQYFGPGTRLTVL.

The rearrangement joins TRBV30 to TRBJ2-4, with D perhaps TRBD1 (6 bases). Gene TRBJ2-7 matches the end of the DNA better, so the J call may be wrong. The CDR3 totals 13 residues. The germline V gene has CDR1 GTSNPN and CDR2 SVGIG (reference sequence). DNA for the CDR3: TGTGCCTGGATACTGGACAGTCCCTACGAGCAGTACTTC. Encoded protein: CAWILDSPYEQYF.